This paragraph covers one T cell receptor (beta chain) sequence. The antigen remains unidentified. This specimen comes from a study of T cells in localized non-small cell lung cancer. Study findings and constraints: A median around 57 of the top 100 tumor clones appeared in adjacent lung. There was higher T cell clonality in uninvolved adjacent lung than in tumor, and it was highest there.

Data came from immunoSEQ multiplex PCR; TCRdb stores just in-frame clones and leaves some out. Here the sample spans just under 20,000 clones, 65% to 90% being singletons. This CDR3 comprises 13 residues. Germline CDR1 ENHRY, CDR2 SYGVKD. Trimming took off 6 bases at V and 12 bases at J, with 18 bases between the two ends. Material: peripheral blood, obtained before any cancer treatment. The sequence was obtained from a man aged 40 to 70 with stage I lung adenocarcinoma. The V call is TRBV10-3, the J call TRBJ1-3, with TRBD1 as a possible D gene (6 bases). CDR3 sequence (DNA): TGTGCCATCAGGGACCGACAGGTGGAAAACATATATTTT. It encodes CAIRDRQVENIYF.